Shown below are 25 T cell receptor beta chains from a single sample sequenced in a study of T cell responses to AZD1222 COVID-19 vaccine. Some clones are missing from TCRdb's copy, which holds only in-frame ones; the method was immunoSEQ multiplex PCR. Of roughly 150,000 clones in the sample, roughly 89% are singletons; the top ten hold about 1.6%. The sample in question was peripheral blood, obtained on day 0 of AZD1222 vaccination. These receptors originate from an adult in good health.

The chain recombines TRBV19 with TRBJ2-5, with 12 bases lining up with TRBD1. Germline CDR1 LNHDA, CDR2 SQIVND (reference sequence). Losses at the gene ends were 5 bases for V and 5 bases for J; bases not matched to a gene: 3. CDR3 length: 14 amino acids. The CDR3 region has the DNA TGTGCCAGTAGTGCCGGGACAGGGGGCGAGACCCAGTACTTC. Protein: CASSAGTGGETQYF.

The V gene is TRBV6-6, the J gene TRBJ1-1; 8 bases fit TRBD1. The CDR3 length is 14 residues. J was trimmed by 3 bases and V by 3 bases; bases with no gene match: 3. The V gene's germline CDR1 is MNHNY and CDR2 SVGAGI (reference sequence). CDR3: CASSYSTGDTEAFF. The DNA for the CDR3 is TGTGCCAGCAGTTATTCGACAGGGGACACTGAAGCTTTCTTT.

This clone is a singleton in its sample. This chain's CDR3 is CAVREEGLAGNTIYF. The CDR3 DNA follows: TGTGCCGTCCGAGAAGAGGGTCTCGCTGGAAACACCATATATTTT. The J gene is TRBJ1-3, the V gene TRBV30; no firm D call. Germline values: CDR1 GTSNPN, CDR2 SVGIG (reference sequence). CDR3 length: 15 residues. The ends were cut back, 8 bases at V and 2 bases at J, with 19 bases in the middle.

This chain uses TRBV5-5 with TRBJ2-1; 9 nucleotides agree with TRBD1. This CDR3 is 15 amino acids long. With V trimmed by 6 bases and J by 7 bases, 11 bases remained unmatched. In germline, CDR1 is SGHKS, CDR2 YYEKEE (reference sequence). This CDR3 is CASTPRGQGFNEQFF. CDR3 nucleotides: TGTGCCAGCACTCCTAGGGGACAGGGATTTAATGAGCAGTTCTTC.

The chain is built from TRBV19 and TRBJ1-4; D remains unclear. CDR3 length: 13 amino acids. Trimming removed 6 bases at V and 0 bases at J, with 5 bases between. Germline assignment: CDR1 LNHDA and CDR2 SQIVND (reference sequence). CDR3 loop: CASRVATNEKLFF. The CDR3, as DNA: TGTGCCAGTAGAGTGGCAACTAATGAAAAACTGTTTTTT.

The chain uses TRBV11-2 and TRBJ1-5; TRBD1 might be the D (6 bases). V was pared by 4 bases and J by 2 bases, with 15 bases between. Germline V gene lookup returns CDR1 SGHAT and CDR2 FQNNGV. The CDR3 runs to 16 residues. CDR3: CASSYRARGGNQPQHF. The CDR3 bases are TGTGCCAGCAGCTACCGGGCGAGGGGGGGCAATCAGCCCCAGCATTTT.

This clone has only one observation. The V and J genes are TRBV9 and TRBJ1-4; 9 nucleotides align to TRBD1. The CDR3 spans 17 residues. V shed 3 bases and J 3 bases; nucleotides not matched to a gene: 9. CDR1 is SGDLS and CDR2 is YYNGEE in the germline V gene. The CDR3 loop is CASSGRTGARSNEKLFF. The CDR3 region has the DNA TGTGCCAGCAGCGGACGGACAGGGGCGAGATCTAATGAAAAACTGTTTTTT.

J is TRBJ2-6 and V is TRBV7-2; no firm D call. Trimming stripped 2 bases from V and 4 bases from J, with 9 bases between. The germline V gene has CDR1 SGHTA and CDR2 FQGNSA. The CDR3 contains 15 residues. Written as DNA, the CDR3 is TGTGCCAGCAGCTTATCGGCGCGGGGGGCCAACGTCCTGACTTTC. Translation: CASSLSARGANVLTF.

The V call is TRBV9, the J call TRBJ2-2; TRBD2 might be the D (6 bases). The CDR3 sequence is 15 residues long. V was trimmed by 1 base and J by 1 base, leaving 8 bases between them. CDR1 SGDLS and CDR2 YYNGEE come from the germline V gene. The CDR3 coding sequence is TGTGCCAGCAGCGTACAGGGACTGAACACCGGGGAGCTGTTTTTT. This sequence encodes CASSVQGLNTGELFF.

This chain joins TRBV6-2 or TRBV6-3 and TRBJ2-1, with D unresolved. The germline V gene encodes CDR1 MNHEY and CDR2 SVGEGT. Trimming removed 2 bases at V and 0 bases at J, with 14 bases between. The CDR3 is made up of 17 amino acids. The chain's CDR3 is CASSYVSPAVSYNEQFF. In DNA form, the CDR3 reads TGTGCCAGCAGTTACGTTTCCCCGGCGGTCTCCTACAATGAGCAGTTCTTC.

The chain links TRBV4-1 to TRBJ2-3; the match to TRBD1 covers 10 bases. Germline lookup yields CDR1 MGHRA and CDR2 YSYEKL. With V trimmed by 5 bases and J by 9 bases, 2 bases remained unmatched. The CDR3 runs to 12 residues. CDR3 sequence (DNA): TGCGCCAGCAGCGACAGGGGGCTGACGCAGTATTTT. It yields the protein CASSDRGLTQYF.

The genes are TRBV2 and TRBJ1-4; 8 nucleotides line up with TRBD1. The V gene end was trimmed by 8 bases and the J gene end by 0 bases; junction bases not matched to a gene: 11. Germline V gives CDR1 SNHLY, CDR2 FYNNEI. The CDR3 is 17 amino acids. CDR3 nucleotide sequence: TGTGCCAGCGTTCCCGACAGGGGCCTAGCAACTAATGAAAAACTGTTTTTT. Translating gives CASVPDRGLATNEKLFF.

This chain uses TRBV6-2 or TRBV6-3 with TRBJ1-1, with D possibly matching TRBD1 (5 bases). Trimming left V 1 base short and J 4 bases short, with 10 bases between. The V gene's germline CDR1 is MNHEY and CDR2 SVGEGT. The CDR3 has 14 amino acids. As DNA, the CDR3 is TGTGCCAGCAGTTACTTCCAGGGTTCCACTGAAGCTTTCTTT. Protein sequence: CASSYFQGSTEAFF.

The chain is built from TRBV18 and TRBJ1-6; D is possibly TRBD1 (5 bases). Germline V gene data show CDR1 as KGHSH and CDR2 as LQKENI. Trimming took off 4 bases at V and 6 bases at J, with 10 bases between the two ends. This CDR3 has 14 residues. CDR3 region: CASSQDTRNSPLHF. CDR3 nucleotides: TGTGCCAGCTCACAGGACACCCGTAATTCACCCCTCCACTTT.

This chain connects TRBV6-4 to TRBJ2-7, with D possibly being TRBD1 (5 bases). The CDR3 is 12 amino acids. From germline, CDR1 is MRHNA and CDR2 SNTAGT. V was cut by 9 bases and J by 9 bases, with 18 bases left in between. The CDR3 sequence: CARVQRGSGQYF. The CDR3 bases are TGTGCCAGGGTCCAAAGGGGTTCGGGGCAGTACTTC.

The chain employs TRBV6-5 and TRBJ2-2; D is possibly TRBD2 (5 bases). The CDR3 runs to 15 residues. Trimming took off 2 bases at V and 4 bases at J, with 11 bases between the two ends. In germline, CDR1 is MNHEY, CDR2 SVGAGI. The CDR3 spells CASSYGRTLTGELFF. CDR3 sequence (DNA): TGTGCCAGCAGTTACGGCAGGACTCTCACCGGGGAGCTGTTTTTT.

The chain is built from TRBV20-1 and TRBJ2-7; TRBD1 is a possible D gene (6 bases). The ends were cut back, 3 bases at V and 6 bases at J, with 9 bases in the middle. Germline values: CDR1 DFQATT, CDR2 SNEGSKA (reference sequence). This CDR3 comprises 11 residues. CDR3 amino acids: CSASKGGEQYF. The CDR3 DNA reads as TGCAGTGCTAGTAAAGGGGGCGAGCAGTACTTC.

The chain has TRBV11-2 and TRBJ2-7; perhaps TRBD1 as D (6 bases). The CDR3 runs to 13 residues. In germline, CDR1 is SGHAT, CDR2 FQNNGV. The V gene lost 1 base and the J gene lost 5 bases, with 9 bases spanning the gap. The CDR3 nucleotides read TGTGCCAGCAGCTTAGCAGGGGTAAACGAGCAGTACTTC. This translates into CASSLAGVNEQYF. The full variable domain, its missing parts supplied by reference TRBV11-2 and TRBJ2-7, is EAGVAQSPRYKIIEKRQSVAFWCNPISGHATLYWYQQILGQGPKLLIQFQNNGVVDDSQLPKDRFSAERLKGVDSTLKIQPAKLEDSAVYLCASSLAGVNEQYFGPGTRLTVT.

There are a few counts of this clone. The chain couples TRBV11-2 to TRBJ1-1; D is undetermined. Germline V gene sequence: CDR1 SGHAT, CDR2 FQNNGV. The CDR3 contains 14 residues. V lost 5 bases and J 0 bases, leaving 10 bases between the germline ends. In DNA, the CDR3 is TGTGCCAGCAGCCCGGGCTTCATGAACACTGAAGCTTTCTTT. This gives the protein CASSPGFMNTEAFF.

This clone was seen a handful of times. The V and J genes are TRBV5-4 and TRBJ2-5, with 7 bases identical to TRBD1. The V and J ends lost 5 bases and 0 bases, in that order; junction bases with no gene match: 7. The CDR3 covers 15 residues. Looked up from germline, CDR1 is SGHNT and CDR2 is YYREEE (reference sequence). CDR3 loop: CASSPDRAHQETQYF. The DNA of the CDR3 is TGTGCCAGCAGTCCCGACAGGGCCCACCAAGAGACCCAGTACTTC.

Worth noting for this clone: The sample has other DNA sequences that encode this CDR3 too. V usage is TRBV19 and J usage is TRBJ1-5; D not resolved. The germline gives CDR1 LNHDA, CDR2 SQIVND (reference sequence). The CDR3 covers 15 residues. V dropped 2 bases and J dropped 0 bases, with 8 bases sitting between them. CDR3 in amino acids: CASSISDYSNQPQHF. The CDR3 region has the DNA TGTGCCAGTAGTATATCAGATTATAGCAATCAGCCCCAGCATTTT. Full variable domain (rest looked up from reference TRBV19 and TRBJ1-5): DGGITQSPKYLFRKEGQNVTLSCEQNLNHDAMYWYRQDPGQGLRLIYYSQIVNDFQKGDIAEGYSVSREKKESFPLTVTSAQKNPTAFYLCASSISDYSNQPQHFGDGTRLSIL.

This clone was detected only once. The CDR3 reads CASSLLAGAHREQYF. The DNA for the CDR3 is TGTGCCAGCAGCTTGCTAGCGGGGGCGCATCGGGAGCAGTACTTC. The chain uses TRBV7-2 and TRBJ2-7, with 10 bases matching TRBD2. The V gene end was trimmed by 3 bases and the J gene end by 7 bases; junction bases not matched to a gene: 9. Germline V gene lookup returns CDR1 SGHTA and CDR2 FQGNSA. The CDR3 totals 15 residues. Drawing the rest from reference TRBV7-2 and TRBJ2-7, the complete variable domain is GAGVSQSPSNKVTEKGKDVELRCDPISGHTALYWYRQSLGQGLEFLIYFQGNSAPDKSGLPSDRFSAERTGGSVSTLTIQRTQQEDSAVYLCASSLLAGAHREQYFGPGTRLTVT.

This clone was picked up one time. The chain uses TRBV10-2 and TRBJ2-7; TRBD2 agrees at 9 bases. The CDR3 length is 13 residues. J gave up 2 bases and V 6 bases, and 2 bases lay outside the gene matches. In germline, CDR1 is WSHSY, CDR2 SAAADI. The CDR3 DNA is TGCGCCAGCAGAAGCGGGGGGCCCTACGAGCAGTACTTC. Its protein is CASRSGGPYEQYF.

This chain's CDR3 is CASSQETVGNMANEKLFF. CDR3 DNA sequence: TGCGCCAGCAGCCAAGAGACGGTAGGGAATATGGCTAATGAAAAACTGTTTTTT. The gene calls are TRBV4-1 and TRBJ1-4; D uncertain. From germline, CDR1 is MGHRA and CDR2 YSYEKL. The CDR3 runs 18 residues. Trimming took off 0 bases at V and 3 bases at J, with 17 bases between the two ends.

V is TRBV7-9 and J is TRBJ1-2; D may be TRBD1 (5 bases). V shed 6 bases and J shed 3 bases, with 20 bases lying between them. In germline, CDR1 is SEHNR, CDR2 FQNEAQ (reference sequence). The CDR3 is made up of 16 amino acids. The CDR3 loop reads CASSPILRVGDYGYTF. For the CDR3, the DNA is TGTGCCAGCAGTCCTATCCTCAGGGTAGGGGACTATGGCTACACCTTC.